This T cell receptor (beta chain) was recorded in a study of blood T cell repertoires in COVID-19. Study information: The United States, Italy and Spain were the sources of the acute and convalescent COVID-19 samples. The cDNA or gDNA used as material had been derived from T cells, B-cell-depleted T cells, or PBMCs.

In the source study's methods: Reference gene primer amplification in the assay estimated nucleated cell counts. Some clones are missing from TCRdb's copy, which holds only in-frame ones; the method was immunoSEQ multiplex PCR. Clone size and the V and J calls come from that table; the DNA yielded D and trimming. The data show some 220,000 clones, 65% to 85% seen once. This CDR3 contains 17 residues. The germline V gene has CDR1 MNHNS and CDR2 SASEGT. V was trimmed by 1 base and J by 1 base, leaving 14 bases between them. The TCR sequence derives from a woman aged 55-70 years with acute or convalescent COVID-19. This sequence joins TRBV6-1 and TRBJ1-5; D is unclear. The source material was peripheral blood. CDR3 region: CASSEGLGGSSNQPQHF. CDR3 DNA sequence: TGTGCCAGCAGTGAAGGATTAGGAGGGTCGAGCAATCAGCCCCAGCATTTT.